A single sample gave rise to the 14 T cell receptor beta chains below, sequenced in a study of cytomegalovirus exposure and HLA in healthy donors. The PCR employed 60 Vbeta primers together with 13 Jbeta primers. The protocol was immunoSEQ multiplex PCR, while the TCRdb copy is restricted to in-frame clones and leaves out a portion. The table has more than 140,000 clones, around 75% seen once. The sequencing sample was made of PBMCs. The receptors shown here come from a man between 40 and 49 years old in good health and CMV-seronegative.

The rearrangement uses TRBV2 and TRBJ2-5, with TRBD2 identical over 7 bases. CDR1 and CDR2 from the germline V gene are SNHLY and FYNNEI. With 6 bases clipped from V and 5 bases from J, the junction kept 9 bases outside the gene matches. This CDR3 region has 14 residues. The CDR3 DNA reads TGTGCCAGCAGCTGGACTAGTTGGGGGGAGACCCAGTACTTC. Translating it yields CASSWTSWGETQYF.

The gene calls are TRBV27 and TRBJ1-1; D perhaps matches TRBD1 (5 bases). The ends were cut back, 6 bases at V and 7 bases at J, with 12 bases in the middle. CDR1 is MNHEY and CDR2 is SMNVEV in the germline V gene (reference sequence). The CDR3 has 12 residues. CDR3 in amino acids: CASRSDSYEAFF. CDR3 DNA: TGTGCCAGCAGAAGCGACAGTTATGAAGCTTTCTTT.

A few counts support this clone. The V and J genes are TRBV4-3 and TRBJ2-3; 10 bases map to TRBD2. Per the germline V gene, CDR1 is LGHNA and CDR2 is YSLEER. Trimming at V came to 3 bases and at J to 5 bases, leaving 17 bases not matched to a gene. The CDR3 spans 19 residues. CDR3 amino acids: CASSQSPGLAGEVGDTQYF. DNA for the CDR3: TGCGCCAGCAGCCAGTCACCGGGGCTAGCGGGGGAGGTGGGAGATACGCAGTATTTT.

The rearrangement links TRBV6-4 to TRBJ2-3; TRBD1 matches at 8 bases. Germline V CDR1 and CDR2: MRHNA, SNTAGT. This CDR3 region has 17 residues. J was trimmed by 0 bases and V by 0 bases; bases with no gene match: 5. The CDR3 bases are TGTGCCAGCAGTGACTCGAGACAGGGGATTAGCACAGATACGCAGTATTTT. This codes for CASSDSRQGISTDTQYF.

This chain uses TRBV5-4 with TRBJ2-7, with 11 nucleotides matching TRBD2. Trimming took 3 bases from V and 4 from J; bases not matched to a gene: 6. CDR1 is SGHNT, CDR2 YYREEE, per germline (reference sequence). The CDR3 consists of 15 residues. The CDR3 region is CASSSISGGAYEQYF. CDR3 bases: TGTGCCAGCAGCTCGATTAGCGGGGGGGCGTACGAGCAGTACTTC. Full variable domain (remainder filled in from reference TRBV5-4 and TRBJ2-7): ETGVTQSPTHLIKTRGQQVTLRCSSQSGHNTVSWYQQALGQGPQFIFQYYREEENGRGNFPPRFSGLQFPNYSSELNVNALELDDSALYLCASSSISGGAYEQYFGPGTRLTVT.

This clone was counted a single time. J is TRBJ1-1 and V is TRBV5-1, with 7 bases fitting TRBD1. The CDR3 totals 16 residues. V trimming: 2 bases; J trimming: 1 base; junction bases outside the gene matches: 8. Looked up from germline, CDR1 is SGHRS and CDR2 is YFSETQ. The CDR3 nucleotides read TGCGCCAGCAGCTTTCTAGGGGGCGCGGAGAACACTGAAGCTTTCTTT. Translation gives CASSFLGGAENTEAFF.

The genes are TRBV10-2 and TRBJ1-1; a weak D match, TRBD1 (6 bases). This CDR3 region has 11 residues. Trimming cost V 7 bases and J 7 bases, with 10 bases left between them. Germline V gives CDR1 WSHSY, CDR2 SAAADI. CDR3: CASIGQIEAFF. CDR3 in DNA: TGCGCCAGCATTGGACAGATTGAAGCTTTCTTT.

The chain recombines TRBV5-6 with TRBJ1-2, with a weak D call TRBD1 (6 bases). Germline V gene lookup returns CDR1 SGHDT and CDR2 YYEEEE. Trimming left V 2 bases short and J 7 bases short, with 24 bases between. The CDR3 runs 17 residues. The CDR3 here is CASSFWNFTGKVRGYTF. The DNA for the CDR3 is TGTGCCAGCAGCTTTTGGAACTTTACAGGGAAGGTGCGTGGCTACACCTTC.

This sequence joins TRBV18 and TRBJ1-5; no firm D call. Trimming took off 4 bases at V and 0 bases at J, with 4 bases between the two ends. The CDR3 consists of 13 residues. Germline lookup yields CDR1 KGHSH and CDR2 LQKENI. This CDR3 reads CASSLSSNQPQHF. CDR3 sequence (DNA): TGTGCCAGCTCACTCTCTAGCAATCAGCCCCAGCATTTT. Full variable domain (outside the CDR3, taken from reference TRBV18 and TRBJ1-5): NAGVMQNPRHLVRRRGQEARLRCSPMKGHSHVYWYRQLPEEGLKFMVYLQKENIIDESGMPKERFSAEFPKEGPSILRIQQVVRGDSAAYFCASSLSSNQPQHFGDGTRLSIL.

This clone was counted between two and nine times. The rearrangement uses TRBV5-5 and TRBJ2-1, with TRBD2 matching 14 bases. The CDR3 loop spans 17 amino acids. After removal of 4 bases from V and 8 bases from J, the junction contained 11 bases not matched to a gene. Germline assignment: CDR1 SGHKS and CDR2 YYEKEE (reference sequence). The CDR3 DNA reads TGTGCCAGCAGCCGCTCAGCCGGGACTAGCGGGGGTTATGAGCAGTTCTTC. Protein: CASSRSAGTSGGYEQFF.

The chain combines TRBV11-2 with TRBJ2-6, with a weak D call TRBD1 (6 bases). Germline CDR1 SGHAT, CDR2 FQNNGV. Deletions cut 3 bases from V and 0 bases from J, with 12 bases between. The CDR3 consists of 17 residues. CDR3 loop: CASSLTGYYSGANVLTF. For the CDR3, the DNA is TGTGCCAGCAGCTTGACAGGATATTACTCTGGGGCCAACGTCCTGACTTTC. The full variable domain, in which reference TRBV11-2 and TRBJ2-6 provide the parts outside the CDR3, is EAGVAQSPRYKIIEKRQSVAFWCNPISGHATLYWYQQILGQGPKLLIQFQNNGVVDDSQLPKDRFSAERLKGVDSTLKIQPAKLEDSAVYLCASSLTGYYSGANVLTFGAGSRLTVL.

The chain combines TRBV9 with TRBJ2-1, with D possibly matching TRBD2 (6 bases). Germline values: CDR1 SGDLS, CDR2 YYNGEE. The CDR3 has 17 amino acids. V was trimmed by 4 bases and J by 2 bases, leaving 19 bases between them. CDR3 protein: CASSRTPLAEPYNEQFF. CDR3 nucleotide sequence: TGTGCCAGCAGCCGAACCCCCTTAGCGGAGCCCTACAATGAGCAGTTCTTC.

V gene TRBV4-1 combines with J gene TRBJ2-5, with a weak D call TRBD1 (7 bases). V was trimmed by 0 bases and J by 3 bases, leaving 11 bases between them. The CDR3 is made up of 15 amino acids. Germline V lookup: CDR1 MGHRA, CDR2 YSYEKL. CDR3: CASSQDGGTEETQYF. The CDR3 nucleotides are TGCGCCAGCAGCCAAGATGGCGGGACAGAAGAGACCCAGTACTTC.

The chain combines TRBV6-1 with TRBJ2-3, with D possibly TRBD2 on 5 matching bases. Germline V CDR1 and CDR2: MNHNS, SASEGT. There are 13 residues in the CDR3. Deletions cut 7 bases from V and 5 bases from J, with 13 bases between. The CDR3, as DNA: TGTGCCAGCACTTATCCGGGGAGAGATACGCAGTATTTT. Its translation: CASTYPGRDTQYF.